This T cell receptor (beta chain) was documented in a study of blood T cell repertoires in COVID-19. Repertoires were generated with immunoSEQ multiplex PCR, while TCRdb's copy carries only in-frame clones and drops some. The sample records more than 45,000 clones, 86% being singletons. CDR1 and CDR2 from the germline V gene are SGHAT and FQNNGV. The CDR3 is 14 amino acids. V was clipped by 6 bases and J by 6 bases, with 12 bases between them. The rearrangement uses TRBV11-2 and TRBJ1-6; possible D gene TRBD1, 6 bases. Sequencing was done on a sample of peripheral blood. This clonotype originated in an older man with acute or convalescent COVID-19. CDR3 residues: CASSRDISNSPLHF. DNA for the CDR3: TGTGCCAGCAGTCGGGACATCAGTAATTCACCCCTCCACTTT.